The 30 T cell receptor beta chains below all came from one sample that was sequenced in a study of blood T cells in healthy people across ages. For the second PCR, which ran for about 7 to 11 cycles, a sample-barcoded 5' primer and a J-beta primer mix were used. TCRdb reprocessed the 5' RACE reads with MiXCR, giving one entry per CDR3 protein. The profile shows 700,000 to 800,000 distinct CDR3 sequences, approximately 39% of them singletons. The sequenced sample consisted of blood. These receptors were taken from a woman aged 60-70 years in good health.

With regard to this clonotype: At one end the junction does not follow the germline gene, possibly because of a read error. The chain couples TRBV5-1 to TRBJ2-7; a weak D match, TRBD2 (6 bases). Germline CDR1 is SGHRS and CDR2 is YFSETQ. The CDR3 sequence is 14 residues long. CDR3 region: CAGSSPGVQAEQYF. Here the CDR3 DNA reads TGCGCCGGCAGCTCGCCGGGGGTTCAGGCCGAGCAGTACTTC. Full variable domain (remainder filled in from reference TRBV5-1 and TRBJ2-7): KAGVTQTPRYLIKTRGQQVTLSCSPISGHRSVSWYQQTPGQGLQFLFEYFSETQRNKGNFPGRFSGRQFSNSRSEMNVSTLELGDSALYLCAGSSPGVQAEQYFGPGTRLTVT.

V usage is TRBV6-2 or TRBV6-3 and J usage is TRBJ1-5; D call uncertain. Trimming removed 6 bases at V and 7 bases at J, with 10 bases between. The CDR3 contains 12 residues. Germline loops: CDR1 MNHEY, CDR2 SVGEGT. The CDR3 DNA reads as TGTGCCAGCAGGAAGAGGGAGCAGCCCCAGCATTTT. Its translation: CASRKREQPQHF.

This clonotype was seen only once. The V gene is TRBV2, the J gene TRBJ2-1; D not resolved. Per germline, CDR1 SNHLY and CDR2 FYNNEI. V lost 1 base and J 0 bases, leaving 7 bases between the germline ends. The CDR3 sequence is 15 residues long. The CDR3 DNA is TGTGCCAGCAGTGAAGGACACAGCTCCTACAATGAGCAGTTCTTC. Residues: CASSEGHSSYNEQFF.

This clonotype has only a few counts. This sequence joins TRBV12-3 or TRBV12-4 and TRBJ1-5; 10 nucleotides align to TRBD1. After removal of 6 bases from V and 5 bases from J, the junction contained 4 bases not matched to a gene. CDR3 length: 14 residues. The CDR3 reads CASSPTGGYQPQHF. The DNA for the CDR3 is TGTGCCAGCAGCCCGACAGGGGGCTATCAGCCCCAGCATTTT.

The chain recombines TRBV5-1 with TRBJ2-1, with 10 positions matching TRBD2. Per germline, CDR1 SGHRS and CDR2 YFSETQ. J lost 9 bases, V lost 0 bases, and 12 bases had no gene match. The CDR3 runs to 17 residues. CDR3 bases: TGCGCCAGCAGCTTGGGGCCTGTGAGCGGGGGGGCCAGTGAGCAGTTCTTC. Translated: CASSLGPVSGGASEQFF.

In this sample, this clonotype turned up many times. The rearrangement links TRBV9 to TRBJ2-1; no clear D. From germline, CDR1 is SGDLS and CDR2 YYNGEE. The CDR3 length is 14 residues. V was clipped by 0 bases and J by 8 bases, with 12 bases between them. The CDR3 coding sequence is TGTGCCAGCAGCGTAGAAGGGATAGGCGATGAGCAGTTCTTC. Translating it yields CASSVEGIGDEQFF.

The chain links TRBV6-1 to TRBJ2-1; 14 bases agree with TRBD2. The V gene end was trimmed by 7 bases and the J gene end by 9 bases; junction bases not matched to a gene: 5. Germline loops: CDR1 MNHNS, CDR2 SASEGT. The CDR3 runs to 14 residues. The CDR3 protein is CASKGLAGVGEQFF. Written as DNA, the CDR3 is TGTGCCAGCAAGGGACTAGCGGGAGTAGGTGAGCAGTTCTTC.

V usage is TRBV12-3 or TRBV12-4 and J usage is TRBJ1-1; 8 bases line up with TRBD1. The CDR3 runs 14 residues. V lost 7 bases, J lost 4 bases, and 8 bases stayed unmatched. This chain's CDR3 is CASTGTGFVTEAFF. The CDR3 nucleotides are TGTGCCAGCACCGGGACAGGTTTCGTCACTGAAGCTTTCTTT.

The chain couples TRBV7-3 to TRBJ1-2, with TRBD1 matching over 8 bases. The V segment lost 2 bases and the J segment 0 bases; nucleotides outside the gene matches: 5. The germline gives CDR1 SGHTA, CDR2 FQGTGA. This CDR3 comprises 16 residues. CDR3 DNA: TGTGCCAGCAGCTTAGGCGGGACAGGAGCTAACTATGGCTACACCTTC. This translates into CASSLGGTGANYGYTF.

The rearrangement links TRBV2 to TRBJ2-5; unclear D gene. Germline loops: CDR1 SNHLY, CDR2 FYNNEI. The CDR3 is 11 amino acids. V lost 10 bases, J lost 4 bases, and 10 bases lay in between. The chain's CDR3 is CATATRETQYF. The CDR3 region has the DNA TGTGCCACCGCTACCCGAGAGACCCAGTACTTC.

The CDR3 DNA reads TGCGCCAGCAGCCAAGACCAGGGACCGGACACCATATATTTT. Amino acid sequence: CASSQDQGPDTIYF. The V and J genes are TRBV4-1 and TRBJ1-3; the D gene is possibly TRBD1 (5 bases). V lost 0 bases and J lost 8, with 11 bases in between. Germline V gives CDR1 MGHRA, CDR2 YSYEKL. The CDR3 sequence is 14 residues long.

This chain uses TRBV20-1 with TRBJ2-3, with a weak D call TRBD1 (5 bases). CDR3 length equals 13 residues. Per the germline V gene, CDR1 is DFQATT and CDR2 is SNEGSKA (reference sequence). V lost 6 bases and J lost 0, with 10 bases in between. CDR3 in DNA: TGCAGTGCAGGGGCTGCTAGCACAGATACGCAGTATTTT. Translated: CSAGAASTDTQYF.

This chain uses TRBV10-3 with TRBJ1-4; no clear D gene. CDR1 and CDR2 from the germline V gene are ENHRY and SYGVKD. CDR3 length: 11 residues. With 5 bases removed from V and 7 bases from J, the gap between germline ends came to 5 bases. This chain's CDR3 is CAISRGEKLFF. The CDR3 DNA reads as TGTGCCATCAGTCGGGGTGAAAAACTGTTTTTT.

The sample holds a few counts of this clonotype. The V and J genes are TRBV7-6 and TRBJ2-5; perhaps TRBD1 as D (6 bases). Trimming cost V 5 bases and J 10 bases, with 11 bases left between them. In germline, CDR1 is SGHVS, CDR2 FNYEAQ. The CDR3 extends over 11 amino acids. CDR3 DNA sequence: TGTGCCAGCAGCAACAACAGGGTCCAGTACTTC. Its protein product is CASSNNRVQYF.

The rearrangement links TRBV25-1 to TRBJ1-1; D unclear. The CDR3 has 12 residues. Trimming stripped 9 bases from V and 11 bases from J, with 19 bases between. CDR1 MGHDK and CDR2 SYGVNS come from the germline V gene. The CDR3 coding sequence is TGTGCCAGTGCCTTGGTTCCGGGCGTTGCTTTCTTT. Amino acids: CASALVPGVAFF.

This clonotype turned up a few times. The chain has TRBV9 and TRBJ2-3; D is perhaps TRBD2 (5 bases). This CDR3 is 15 amino acids long. CDR1 and CDR2 (germline): SGDLS, YYNGEE. V shed 4 bases and J shed 4 bases, with 16 bases lying between them. For the CDR3, the DNA is TGTGCCAGCAGCCGAAAAGGAGAGAGGGCAGATACGCAGTATTTT. Amino acids: CASSRKGERADTQYF.

The chain uses TRBV28 and TRBJ2-7; 8 bases agree with TRBD1. V gave up 5 bases and J gave up 3 bases; unmatched junction bases: 12. CDR1 is MDHEN, CDR2 SYDVKM, per germline. The CDR3 sequence is 16 residues long. The CDR3 DNA reads TGTGCCAGCAGTACTTTCGCCGGTACAGGGGGCTACGAGCAGTACTTC. Protein product: CASSTFAGTGGYEQYF.

The chain joins TRBV29-1 to TRBJ1-2, with 7 bases identical to TRBD1. Germline V gives CDR1 SQVTM, CDR2 ANQGSEA. This CDR3 comprises 13 residues. With 4 bases clipped from V and 5 bases from J, the junction kept 7 bases outside the gene matches. The CDR3 here is CSVVGGQQYGYTF. The CDR3 nucleotides read TGCAGCGTTGTTGGGGGACAGCAGTATGGCTACACCTTC.

This clonotype was recorded at least ten times. This rearrangement joins TRBV12-3 or TRBV12-4 to TRBJ1-5, with 7 positions matching TRBD1. After removal of 1 base from V and 4 bases from J, the junction contained 1 base not matched to a gene. The CDR3 spans 14 residues. The CDR3 is CASSLETGNQPQHF. The CDR3, as DNA: TGTGCCAGCAGTTTAGAGACAGGGAATCAGCCCCAGCATTTT.

The genes are TRBV20-1 and TRBJ1-1; weak D call: TRBD1 (6 bases). The germline CDR1 and CDR2 sequences are DFQATT and SNEGSKA (reference sequence). The CDR3 loop spans 12 amino acids. Trimming stripped 6 bases from V and 5 bases from J, with 13 bases between. The CDR3 protein is CSALGGRTEAFF. The CDR3 DNA reads as TGCAGTGCCCTAGGGGGGAGAACTGAAGCTTTCTTT.

The chain couples TRBV10-3 to TRBJ2-7; 14 bases fit TRBD2. Trimming at V came to 7 bases and at J to 3 bases, leaving 8 bases not matched to a gene. CDR1 ENHRY and CDR2 SYGVKD come from the germline V gene. This CDR3 spans 16 amino acids. The CDR3 coding sequence is TGTGCCATCACCGCGGGACTAGCGGGAGACTACTACGAGCAGTACTTC. Its translation: CAITAGLAGDYYEQYF.

Notes on this clonotype: A much larger clone sits a single nucleotide away, making a read error possible. The V and J genes are TRBV10-3 and TRBJ2-1, with D perhaps being TRBD1 or TRBD2 (7 bases each). The closer fit of TRBJ2-7 to the DNA end suggests the J call may be wrong. The CDR3 spans 18 residues. Germline loops: CDR1 ENHRY, CDR2 SYGVKD. CDR3 in amino acids: CAISRGGSPTSSYNEQYF. Here the CDR3 DNA reads TGTGCCATCAGTAGAGGGGGCAGTCCGACTAGCTCCTACAATGAGCAGTACTTC.

The chain employs TRBV24-1 and TRBJ1-1, with TRBD1 identical over 7 bases. CDR1 and CDR2 (germline): KGHDR, SFDVKD. There are 15 residues in the CDR3. V gave up 4 bases and J gave up 0 bases; unmatched junction bases: 4. CDR3 region: CATSDPTGLNTEAFF. Written as DNA, the CDR3 is TGTGCCACCAGTGACCCGACAGGGCTGAACACTGAAGCTTTCTTT.

The chain joins TRBV11-2 to TRBJ2-4; D is perhaps TRBD1 or TRBD2 (6 bases each). Trimming stripped 8 bases from V and 0 bases from J, with 20 bases between. This CDR3 contains 17 residues. Per the germline V gene, CDR1 is SGHAT and CDR2 is FQNNGV. The DNA of the CDR3 is TGTGCCAGCTCGGGGGCCAGAAGCATACTAGCCAAAAACATTCAGTACTTC. It specifies CASSGARSILAKNIQYF.

The chain links TRBV2 to TRBJ2-6; 9 positions match TRBD1. The CDR3 is 17 residues long. Germline trimming cut 7 bases from V and 0 bases from J; bases unmatched to any gene: 7. Germline V gives CDR1 SNHLY, CDR2 FYNNEI. The DNA for the CDR3 is TGTGCCAGCACTGGACAGGGGCCCACCTCTGGGGCCAACGTCCTGACTTTC. Residues: CASTGQGPTSGANVLTF.

The chain recombines TRBV12-3 or TRBV12-4 with TRBJ1-1; possibly TRBD1 for D (6 bases). Deletions cut 8 bases from V and 6 bases from J, with 19 bases between. The CDR3 is 14 residues long. This chain's CDR3 is CASGDNLSEAEAFF. CDR3 DNA sequence: TGTGCCAGCGGGGACAACCTATCGGAGGCTGAAGCTTTCTTT.

This clonotype was counted a few times. The J gene is TRBJ2-5, the V gene TRBV25-1; a weak D match, TRBD1 (5 bases). The CDR3 is 14 residues long. V shed 3 bases and J shed 5 bases, with 13 bases lying between them. CDR1 is MGHDK, CDR2 SYGVNS, per germline. CDR3 DNA: TGTGCCAGCAGTGACTCAGGGTCGTATGAGACCCAGTACTTC. Its translation: CASSDSGSYETQYF.

The V gene is TRBV20-1, the J gene TRBJ2-5; TRBD2 matches at 9 bases. Per the germline V gene, CDR1 is DFQATT and CDR2 is SNEGSKA (reference sequence). The length of the CDR3 is 14 residues. V lost 1 base and J lost 5; bases outside the gene matches: 5. The CDR3 DNA is TGCAGTGCTAGAGTTGGACTAGCGAGGGAGACCCAGTACTTC. The encoded protein is CSARVGLARETQYF.

V is TRBV6-5 and J is TRBJ2-1, with a weak D call TRBD2 (5 bases). This CDR3 has 13 amino acids. CDR1 MNHEY and CDR2 SVGAGI come from the germline V gene. V lost 2 bases to trimming and J lost 9 bases, with 11 bases between them. For the CDR3, the DNA is TGTGCCAGCAGTTACGACTATCTGAGTGAGCAGTTCTTC. This encodes CASSYDYLSEQFF.

The chain combines TRBV7-6 with TRBJ2-1; D gene uncertain. The CDR3 consists of 13 residues. Between the trimmed V and J ends, which lost 8 bases and 9 bases, there was a span of 17 bases. The germline V gene has CDR1 SGHVS and CDR2 FNYEAQ. The CDR3 is CASRPLDESEQFF. DNA for the CDR3: TGTGCCAGCCGCCCTCTCGACGAATCTGAGCAGTTCTTC.